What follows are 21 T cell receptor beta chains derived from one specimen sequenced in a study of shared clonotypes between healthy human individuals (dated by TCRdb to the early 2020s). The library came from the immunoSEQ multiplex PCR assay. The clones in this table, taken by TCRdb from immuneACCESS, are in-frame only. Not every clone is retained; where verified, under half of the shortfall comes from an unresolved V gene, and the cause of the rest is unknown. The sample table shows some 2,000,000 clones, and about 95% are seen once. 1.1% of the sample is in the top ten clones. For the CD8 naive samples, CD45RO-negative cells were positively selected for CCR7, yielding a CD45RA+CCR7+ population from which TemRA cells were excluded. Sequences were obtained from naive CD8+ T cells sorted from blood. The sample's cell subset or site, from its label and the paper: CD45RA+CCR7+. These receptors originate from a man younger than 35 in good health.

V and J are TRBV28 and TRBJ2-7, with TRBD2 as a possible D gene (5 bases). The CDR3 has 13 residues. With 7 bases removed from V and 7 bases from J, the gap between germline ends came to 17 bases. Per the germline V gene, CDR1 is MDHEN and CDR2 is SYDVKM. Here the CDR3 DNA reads TGTGCCAGCACCCCGGGCAGCACGGGGGAGCAGTACTTC. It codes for CASTPGSTGEQYF.

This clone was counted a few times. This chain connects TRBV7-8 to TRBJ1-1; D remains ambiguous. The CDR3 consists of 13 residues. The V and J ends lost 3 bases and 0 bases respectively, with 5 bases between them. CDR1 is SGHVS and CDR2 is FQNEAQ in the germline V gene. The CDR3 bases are TGTGCCAGCAGCTTGGAAATGAACACTGAAGCTTTCTTT. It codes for CASSLEMNTEAFF.

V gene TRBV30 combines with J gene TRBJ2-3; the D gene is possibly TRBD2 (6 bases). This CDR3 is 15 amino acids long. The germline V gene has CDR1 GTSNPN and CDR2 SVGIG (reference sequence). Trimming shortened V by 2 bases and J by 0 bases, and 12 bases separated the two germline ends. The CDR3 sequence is CAWSKGSGSTDTQYF. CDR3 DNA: TGTGCCTGGAGTAAGGGCAGCGGGAGCACAGATACGCAGTATTTT.

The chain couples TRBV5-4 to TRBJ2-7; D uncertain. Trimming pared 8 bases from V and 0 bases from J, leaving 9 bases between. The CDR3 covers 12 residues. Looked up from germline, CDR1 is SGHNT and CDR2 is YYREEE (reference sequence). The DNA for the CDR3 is TGTGCCAGTGGGCCCTTCTCCTACGAGCAGTACTTC. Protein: CASGPFSYEQYF. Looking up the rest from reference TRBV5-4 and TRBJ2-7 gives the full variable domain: ETGVTQSPTHLIKTRGQQVTLRCSSQSGHNTVSWYQQALGQGPQFIFQYYREEENGRGNFPPRFSGLQFPNYSSELNVNALELDDSALYLCASGPFSYEQYFGPGTRLTVT.

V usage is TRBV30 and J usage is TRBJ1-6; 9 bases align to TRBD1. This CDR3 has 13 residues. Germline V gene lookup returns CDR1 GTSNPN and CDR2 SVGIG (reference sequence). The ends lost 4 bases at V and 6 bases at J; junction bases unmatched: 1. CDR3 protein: CAWKGQGNSPLHF. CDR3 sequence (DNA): TGTGCCTGGAAGGGACAGGGTAATTCACCCCTCCACTTT. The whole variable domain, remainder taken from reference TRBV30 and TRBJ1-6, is SQTIHQWPATLVQPVGSPLSLECTVEGTSNPNLYWYRQAAGRGLQLLFYSVGIGQISSEVPQNLSASRPQDRQFILSSKKLLLSDSGFYLCAWKGQGNSPLHFGNGTRLTVT.

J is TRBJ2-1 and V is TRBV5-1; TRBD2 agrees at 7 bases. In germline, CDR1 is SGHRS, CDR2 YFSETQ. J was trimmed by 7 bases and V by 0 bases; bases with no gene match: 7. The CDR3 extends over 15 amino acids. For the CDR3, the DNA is TGCGCCAGCAGCTTGGGACTAGCTTTTTCAAATGAGCAGTTCTTC. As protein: CASSLGLAFSNEQFF.

Here the CDR3 DNA reads TGTGCCAGCAGTGAAAATCAGAGGGTCGGGACTGAAGCTTTCTTT. Its protein product is CASSENQRVGTEAFF. The V and J genes are TRBV6-1 and TRBJ1-1, with D uncertain. With 2 bases removed from V and 5 bases from J, the gap between germline ends came to 15 bases. Germline CDR1 reads MNHNS; CDR2 reads SASEGT. The CDR3 sequence is 15 residues long.

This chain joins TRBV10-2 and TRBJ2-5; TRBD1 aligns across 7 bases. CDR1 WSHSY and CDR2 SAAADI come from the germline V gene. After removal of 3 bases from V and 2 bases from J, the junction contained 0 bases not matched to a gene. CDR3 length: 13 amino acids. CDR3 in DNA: TGCGCCAGCAGTGACAGGGGGCAAGAGACCCAGTACTTC. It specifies CASSDRGQETQYF.

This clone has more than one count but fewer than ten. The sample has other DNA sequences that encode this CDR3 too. The chain's CDR3 is CASSWDSSYEQYF. CDR3 bases: TGTGCCAGTAGTTGGGACAGCTCCTACGAGCAGTACTTC. This sequence joins TRBV19 and TRBJ2-7; 7 bases fit TRBD1. With V trimmed by 5 bases and J by 0 bases, 1 base remained unmatched. The CDR3 is 13 residues long. Looked up from germline, CDR1 is LNHDA and CDR2 is SQIVND (reference sequence).

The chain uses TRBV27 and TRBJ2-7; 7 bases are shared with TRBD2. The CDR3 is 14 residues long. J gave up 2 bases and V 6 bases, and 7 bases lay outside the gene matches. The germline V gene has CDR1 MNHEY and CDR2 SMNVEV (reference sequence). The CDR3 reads CASSKGGPPYEQYF. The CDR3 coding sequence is TGTGCCAGCAGCAAGGGAGGGCCGCCCTACGAGCAGTACTTC.

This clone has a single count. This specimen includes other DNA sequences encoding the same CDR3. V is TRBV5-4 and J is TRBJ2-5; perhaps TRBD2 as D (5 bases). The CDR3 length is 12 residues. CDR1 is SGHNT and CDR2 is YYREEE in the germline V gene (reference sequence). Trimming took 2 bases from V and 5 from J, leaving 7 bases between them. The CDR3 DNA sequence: TGTGCCAGCAGCTTACTAGGCGAGACCCAGTACTTC. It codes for CASSLLGETQYF.

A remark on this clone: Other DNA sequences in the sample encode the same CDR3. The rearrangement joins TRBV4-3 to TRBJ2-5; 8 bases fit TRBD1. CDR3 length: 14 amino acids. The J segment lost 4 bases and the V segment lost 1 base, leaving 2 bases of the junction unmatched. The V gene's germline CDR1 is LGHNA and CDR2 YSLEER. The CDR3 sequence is CASSQGQGAETQYF. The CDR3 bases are TGCGCCAGCAGCCAAGGCCAGGGGGCAGAGACCCAGTACTTC.

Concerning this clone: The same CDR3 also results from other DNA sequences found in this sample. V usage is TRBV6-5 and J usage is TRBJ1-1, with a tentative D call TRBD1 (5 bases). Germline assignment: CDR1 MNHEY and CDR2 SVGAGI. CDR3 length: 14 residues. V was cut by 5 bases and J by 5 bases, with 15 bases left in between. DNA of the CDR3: TGTGCCAGCAGTCTCACCGGGGGGTCGACTGAAGCTTTCTTT. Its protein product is CASSLTGGSTEAFF.

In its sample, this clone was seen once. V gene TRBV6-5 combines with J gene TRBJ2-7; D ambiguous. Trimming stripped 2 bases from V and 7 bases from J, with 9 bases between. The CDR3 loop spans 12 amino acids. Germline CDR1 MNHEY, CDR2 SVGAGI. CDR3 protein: CASSYPYGEQYF. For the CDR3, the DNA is TGTGCCAGCAGTTACCCCTACGGGGAGCAGTACTTC.

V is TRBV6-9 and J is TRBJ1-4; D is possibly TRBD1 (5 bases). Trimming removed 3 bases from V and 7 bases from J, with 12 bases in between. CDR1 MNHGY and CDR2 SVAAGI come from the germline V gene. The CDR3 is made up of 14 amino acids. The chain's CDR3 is CASSYAGLGEKLFF. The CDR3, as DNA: TGTGCCAGCAGTTACGCGGGGCTTGGTGAAAAACTGTTTTTT.

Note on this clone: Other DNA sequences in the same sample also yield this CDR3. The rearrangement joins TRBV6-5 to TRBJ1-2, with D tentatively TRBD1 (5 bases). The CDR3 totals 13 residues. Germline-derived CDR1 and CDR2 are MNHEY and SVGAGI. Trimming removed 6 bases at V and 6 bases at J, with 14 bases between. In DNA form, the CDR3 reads TGTGCCAGCAGCCCCGGGACGGGGGATGGCTACACCTTC. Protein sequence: CASSPGTGDGYTF.

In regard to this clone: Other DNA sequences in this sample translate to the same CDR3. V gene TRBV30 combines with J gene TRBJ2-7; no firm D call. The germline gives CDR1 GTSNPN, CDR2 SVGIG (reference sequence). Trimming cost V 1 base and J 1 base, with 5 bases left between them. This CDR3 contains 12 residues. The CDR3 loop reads CAWSDFSYEQYF. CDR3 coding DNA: TGTGCCTGGAGTGATTTTTCCTACGAGCAGTACTTC. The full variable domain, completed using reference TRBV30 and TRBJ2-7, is SQTIHQWPATLVQPVGSPLSLECTVEGTSNPNLYWYRQAAGRGLQLLFYSVGIGQISSEVPQNLSASRPQDRQFILSSKKLLLSDSGFYLCAWSDFSYEQYFGPGTRLTVT.

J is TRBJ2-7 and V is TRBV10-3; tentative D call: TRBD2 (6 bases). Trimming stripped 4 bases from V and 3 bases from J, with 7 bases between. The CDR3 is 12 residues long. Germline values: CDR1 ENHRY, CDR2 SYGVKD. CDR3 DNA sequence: TGTGCCATCAGTGTGGAGGGCTACGAGCAGTACTTC. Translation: CAISVEGYEQYF.

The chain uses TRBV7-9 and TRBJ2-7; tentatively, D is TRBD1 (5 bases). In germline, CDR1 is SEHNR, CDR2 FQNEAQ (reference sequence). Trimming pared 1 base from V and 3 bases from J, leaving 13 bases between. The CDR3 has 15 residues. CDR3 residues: CASSLGQGGVYEQYF. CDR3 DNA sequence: TGTGCCAGCAGCTTAGGGCAGGGCGGCGTCTACGAGCAGTACTTC. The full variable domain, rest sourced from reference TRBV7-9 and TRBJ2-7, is DTGVSQNPRHKITKRGQNVTFRCDPISEHNRLYWYRQTLGQGPEFLTYFQNEAQLEKSRLLSDRFSAERPKGSFSTLEIQRTEQGDSAMYLCASSLGQGGVYEQYFGPGTRLTVT.

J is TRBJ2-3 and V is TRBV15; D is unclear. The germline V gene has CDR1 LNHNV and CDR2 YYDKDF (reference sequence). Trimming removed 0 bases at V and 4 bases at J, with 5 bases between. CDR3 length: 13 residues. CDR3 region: CATSRDQADTQYF. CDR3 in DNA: TGTGCCACCAGCAGAGATCAAGCAGATACGCAGTATTTT.

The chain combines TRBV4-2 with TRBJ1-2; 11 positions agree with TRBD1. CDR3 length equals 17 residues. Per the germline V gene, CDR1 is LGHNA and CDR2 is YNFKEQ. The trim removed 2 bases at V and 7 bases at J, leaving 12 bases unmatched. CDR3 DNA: TGTGCCAGCAGCCAATTGGACAGGGGGCTTGATAGGAGTGGCTACACCTTC. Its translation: CASSQLDRGLDRSGYTF.